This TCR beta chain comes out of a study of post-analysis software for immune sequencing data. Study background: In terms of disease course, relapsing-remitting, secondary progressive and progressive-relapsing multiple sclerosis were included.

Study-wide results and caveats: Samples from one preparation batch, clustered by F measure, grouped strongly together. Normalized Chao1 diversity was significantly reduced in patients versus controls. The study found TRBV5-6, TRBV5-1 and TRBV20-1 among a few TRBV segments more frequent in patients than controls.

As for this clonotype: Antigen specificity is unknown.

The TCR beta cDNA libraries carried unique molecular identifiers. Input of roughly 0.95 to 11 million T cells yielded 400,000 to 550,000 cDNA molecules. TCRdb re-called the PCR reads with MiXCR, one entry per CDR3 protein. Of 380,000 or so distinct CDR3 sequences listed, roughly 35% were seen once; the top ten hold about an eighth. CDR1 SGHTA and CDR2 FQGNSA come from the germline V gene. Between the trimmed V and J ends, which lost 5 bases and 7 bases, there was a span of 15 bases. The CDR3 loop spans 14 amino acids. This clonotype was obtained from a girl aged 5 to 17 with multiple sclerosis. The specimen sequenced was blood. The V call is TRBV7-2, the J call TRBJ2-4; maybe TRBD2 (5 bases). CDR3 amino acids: CASSPTTSVNIQYF. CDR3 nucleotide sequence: TGTGCCAGCAGCCCGACTACCTCGGTGAACATTCAGTACTTC.